Below are 24 T cell receptor beta chains sequenced from a single sample in a study of cytotoxic CD8 clonotypes in ibrutinib-treated CLL. TCRdb's table, derived via immunoSEQ multiplex PCR, lists solely in-frame clones and lacks some. The sample lists approximately 46,000 clones; 60% to 80% were seen once. Sample: PBMCs, taken after 12 months of ibrutinib treatment. These receptor sequences come from a human donor with chronic lymphocytic leukemia.

J is TRBJ2-7 and V is TRBV2; D unclear. The V gene's germline CDR1 is SNHLY and CDR2 FYNNEI. The CDR3 has 14 residues. V lost 2 bases and J lost 3, with 11 bases in between. As DNA, the CDR3 is TGTGCCAGCAGTGAAAACCGTTCTGGCTACGAGCAGTACTTC. It codes for CASSENRSGYEQYF.

The genes are TRBV9 and TRBJ2-1, with D tentatively TRBD2 (6 bases). Germline V gene data show CDR1 as SGDLS and CDR2 as YYNGEE. V shed 0 bases and J shed 8 bases, with 12 bases lying between them. The CDR3 length is 14 residues. This CDR3 reads CASSVAGADHEQFF. Written as DNA, the CDR3 is TGTGCCAGCAGCGTAGCGGGAGCTGATCATGAGCAGTTCTTC.

This clone has only one observation. V is TRBV10-1 and J is TRBJ2-2, with a weak D call TRBD2 (5 bases). This CDR3 has 16 amino acids. The V gene's germline CDR1 is WNHNN and CDR2 SYGVQD (reference sequence). Trimming removed 5 bases at V and 3 bases at J, with 16 bases between. The CDR3 is CASSSLRLADTGELFF. The CDR3 DNA is TGCGCCAGCAGTTCCCTTAGGCTAGCTGACACCGGGGAGCTGTTTTTT.

The rearrangement uses TRBV5-4 and TRBJ2-1; 11 bases agree with TRBD2. The CDR3 sequence is 15 residues long. V lost 5 bases, J lost 9 bases, and 10 bases stayed unmatched. Germline V gene lookup returns CDR1 SGHNT and CDR2 YYREEE (reference sequence). The CDR3 coding sequence is TGTGCCAGCAGTCAACTAGCGGGAGAGGTCGGTGAGCAGTTCTTC. Its protein product is CASSQLAGEVGEQFF.

Only a few counts were recorded for this clone. The chain has TRBV7-9 and TRBJ2-5; D remains ambiguous. Germline V gene data show CDR1 as SEHNR and CDR2 as FQNEAQ (reference sequence). V was trimmed by 8 bases and J by 2 bases, leaving 12 bases between them. The CDR3 has 13 residues. The CDR3 reads CASRNEDQETQYF. CDR3 DNA sequence: TGTGCCAGCCGCAACGAGGATCAAGAGACCCAGTACTTC.

In nucleotides, the CDR3 is TGTGCCAGCTCAATCGGACAGGACATTACTGGCTACACCTTC. This gives the protein CASSIGQDITGYTF. J is TRBJ1-2 and V is TRBV18, with TRBD1 identical over 7 bases. The germline gives CDR1 KGHSH, CDR2 LQKENI. This CDR3 has 14 residues. V gave up 5 bases and J gave up 7 bases; unmatched junction bases: 10.

This sequence joins TRBV6-4 and TRBJ2-7, with D uncertain. Trimming took 1 base from V and 5 from J, leaving 18 bases between them. This CDR3 has 16 residues. CDR1 MRHNA and CDR2 SNTAGT come from the germline V gene. The CDR3 here is CASSDFLGRRVHEQYF. The CDR3 nucleotides are TGTGCCAGCAGTGACTTCCTAGGCCGTAGGGTGCACGAGCAGTACTTC.

The chain carries TRBV15 and TRBJ2-1; maybe TRBD2 (6 bases). The CDR3 runs to 13 residues. The germline V gene encodes CDR1 LNHNV and CDR2 YYDKDF (reference sequence). V lost 5 bases and J lost 9, with 14 bases in between. CDR3 amino acids: CATSPEEGGEQFF. In DNA, the CDR3 is TGTGCCACCAGCCCAGAGGAGGGAGGTGAGCAGTTCTTC.

V gene TRBV6-5 combines with J gene TRBJ2-7; D not resolved. CDR1 is MNHEY and CDR2 is SVGAGI in the germline V gene. This CDR3 is 14 amino acids long. V lost 4 bases, J lost 1 base, and 11 bases lay in between. The CDR3 DNA is TGTGCCAGCAGTTCTTCCGGGCCATCCTACGAGCAGTACTTC. The encoded protein is CASSSSGPSYEQYF.

The chain is built from TRBV7-2 and TRBJ2-3; D remains unclear. The V end was cut by 5 bases, the J end by 7 bases, with 10 bases between. This CDR3 is built from 12 residues. The germline CDR1 and CDR2 sequences are SGHTA and FQGNSA. This CDR3 reads CASSLDLNTQYF. The CDR3 nucleotides read TGTGCCAGCAGCCTCGATTTGAATACGCAGTATTTT.

The V call is TRBV5-4, the J call TRBJ2-1; 13 nucleotides agree with TRBD2. Germline lookup yields CDR1 SGHNT and CDR2 YYREEE (reference sequence). Losses at the gene ends were 3 bases for V and 4 bases for J; bases not matched to a gene: 4. The CDR3 loop spans 16 amino acids. This CDR3 is CASSSELAGGYNEQFF. CDR3 in DNA: TGTGCCAGCAGCTCTGAACTAGCGGGAGGGTACAATGAGCAGTTCTTC.

The J gene is TRBJ2-1, the V gene TRBV19; 7 bases are shared with TRBD2. J was trimmed by 5 bases and V by 3 bases; bases with no gene match: 7. The CDR3 sequence is 15 residues long. CDR1 is LNHDA and CDR2 is SQIVND in the germline V gene (reference sequence). The CDR3 sequence: CASSIWGRGHNEQFF. DNA for the CDR3: TGTGCCAGTAGTATTTGGGGGAGGGGCCACAATGAGCAGTTCTTC.

The rearrangement joins TRBV27 to TRBJ1-1; possible D gene TRBD1, 6 bases. The CDR3 consists of 13 residues. Germline CDR1 reads MNHEY; CDR2 reads SMNVEV (reference sequence). V was cut by 6 bases and J by 1 base, with 9 bases left in between. The CDR3 is CASSQTGNTEAFF. In nucleotides, the CDR3 is TGTGCCAGCAGCCAGACAGGGAACACTGAAGCTTTCTTT.

The V gene is TRBV6-6, the J gene TRBJ1-1, with TRBD1 matching over 9 bases. The CDR3 length is 13 residues. V gave up 5 bases and J gave up 5 bases; unmatched junction bases: 3. Germline CDR1 MNHNY, CDR2 SVGAGI (reference sequence). CDR3 bases: TGTGCCAGCAGTGGGACAGGGAGAACTGAAGCTTTCTTT. It codes for CASSGTGRTEAFF.

This clone has just a few counts. The chain employs TRBV14 and TRBJ1-3; D is undetermined. V was cut by 2 bases and J by 2 bases, with 13 bases left in between. Germline V gene data show CDR1 as SGHDN and CDR2 as FVKESK. The CDR3 covers 16 residues. CDR3 sequence (DNA): TGTGCCAGCAGCCAATCGGGCAGAACGACTGGAAACACCATATATTTT. Translating gives CASSQSGRTTGNTIYF.

This clone was picked up one time. The chain couples TRBV30 to TRBJ1-2, with D maybe TRBD1 (6 bases). Germline values: CDR1 GTSNPN, CDR2 SVGIG (reference sequence). Trimming cost V 5 bases and J 10 bases, with 23 bases left between them. The CDR3 totals 14 residues. The CDR3, as DNA: TGTGCCTGGGGGGACACACGATACGTCTCGTACTACACCTTC. Protein sequence: CAWGDTRYVSYYTF. Full variable domain (missing parts from reference TRBV30 and TRBJ1-2): SQTIHQWPATLVQPVGSPLSLECTVEGTSNPNLYWYRQAAGRGLQLLFYSVGIGQISSEVPQNLSASRPQDRQFILSSKKLLLSDSGFYLCAWGDTRYVSYYTFGSGTRLTVV.

This clone was counted a few times. The chain links TRBV5-1 to TRBJ1-5; no definite D call. V dropped 5 bases and J dropped 4 bases, with 10 bases sitting between them. The CDR3 runs to 13 residues. From germline, CDR1 is SGHRS and CDR2 YFSETQ. The CDR3 loop is CASRGQPNQPQHF. The DNA for the CDR3 is TGCGCCAGCAGAGGGCAGCCTAATCAGCCCCAGCATTTT.

The chain has TRBV30 and TRBJ1-2; D is ambiguous. Germline lookup yields CDR1 GTSNPN and CDR2 SVGIG (reference sequence). The length of the CDR3 is 15 residues. Trimming cost V 0 bases and J 1 base, with 12 bases left between them. In DNA form, the CDR3 reads TGTGCCTGGAGTGTAGTCAGCAGCATTAACTATGGCTACACCTTC. Translated: CAWSVVSSINYGYTF.

J is TRBJ2-2 and V is TRBV5-1, with 8 bases lining up with TRBD1. Trimming removed 4 bases from V and 4 bases from J; junction bases left unmatched: 6. The CDR3 has 15 residues. CDR1 and CDR2 from the germline V gene are SGHRS and YFSETQ. The CDR3 coding sequence is TGCGCCAGCAGCCCGGACAGGGCGAGCACCGGGGAGCTGTTTTTT. As protein: CASSPDRASTGELFF.

This clone was observed a handful of times. This sample also contains other DNA sequences that code for the same CDR3. The rearrangement joins TRBV9 to TRBJ1-5; 9 bases fit TRBD1. The CDR3 loop spans 14 amino acids. The germline V gene encodes CDR1 SGDLS and CDR2 YYNGEE. V lost 3 bases to trimming and J lost 7 bases; unmatched junction nucleotides: 5. CDR3 nucleotide sequence: TGTGCCAGCAGCGACCGGGACAGGGTGCAGCCCCAGCATTTT. Translation: CASSDRDRVQPQHF.

The chain carries TRBV6-5 and TRBJ2-7, with D maybe TRBD1 (6 bases). The V gene lost 6 bases and the J gene lost 3 bases, with 15 bases spanning the gap. This CDR3 region has 14 residues. The V gene's germline CDR1 is MNHEY and CDR2 SVGAGI. CDR3 bases: TGTGCCAGCAGCCCCACAGGGTTGCACTACGAGCAGTACTTC. This encodes CASSPTGLHYEQYF.

This clone was picked up one time. The chain recombines TRBV6-5 with TRBJ2-3; 9 bases are a match to TRBD1. V lost 2 bases and J lost 5; bases outside the gene matches: 5. This CDR3 comprises 15 residues. The V gene's germline CDR1 is MNHEY and CDR2 SVGAGI. The CDR3 loop reads CASSYGQGHRDTQYF. The CDR3 DNA sequence: TGTGCCAGCAGTTACGGACAGGGGCACCGAGATACGCAGTATTTT.

Regarding this clone: In the same sample, other DNA sequences code for this CDR3. This chain connects TRBV5-1 to TRBJ2-7, with D perhaps TRBD1 or TRBD2 (5 bases each). Trimming cost V 4 bases and J 0 bases, with 11 bases left between them. Looked up from germline, CDR1 is SGHRS and CDR2 is YFSETQ. The CDR3 has 14 residues. The CDR3 region is CASSASGTSYEQYF. The CDR3 DNA reads as TGCGCCAGCAGCGCTTCCGGGACCTCCTACGAGCAGTACTTC.

This rearrangement joins TRBV5-4 to TRBJ2-7; TRBD2 is a possible D gene (5 bases). Trimming removed 4 bases at V and 2 bases at J, with 7 bases between. CDR1 and CDR2 (germline): SGHNT, YYREEE (reference sequence). This CDR3 region has 12 residues. CDR3 DNA sequence: TGTGCCAGCAGCCCCGGGGCCTACGAGCAGTACTTC. This codes for CASSPGAYEQYF.